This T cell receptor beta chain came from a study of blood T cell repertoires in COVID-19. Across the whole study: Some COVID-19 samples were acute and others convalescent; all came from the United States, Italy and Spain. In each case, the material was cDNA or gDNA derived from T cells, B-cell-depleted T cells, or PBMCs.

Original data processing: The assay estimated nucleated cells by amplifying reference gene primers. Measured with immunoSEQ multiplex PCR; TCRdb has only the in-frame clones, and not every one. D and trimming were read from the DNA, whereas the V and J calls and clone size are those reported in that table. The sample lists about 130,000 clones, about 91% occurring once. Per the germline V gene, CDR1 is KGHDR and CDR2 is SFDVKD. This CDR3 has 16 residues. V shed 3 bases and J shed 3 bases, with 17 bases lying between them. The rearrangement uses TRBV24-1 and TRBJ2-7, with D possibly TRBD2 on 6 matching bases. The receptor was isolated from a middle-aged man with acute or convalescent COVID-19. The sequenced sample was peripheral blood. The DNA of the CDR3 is TGTGCCACCAGTGATCTGGGGCGGGACGGGCGCTACGAGCAGTACTTC. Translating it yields CATSDLGRDGRYEQYF.